Listed here are 17 T cell receptor beta chains from one sample, sequenced in a study of T cells in localized non-small cell lung cancer. TCRdb's copy holds only in-frame clones and misses some; the assay was immunoSEQ multiplex PCR. The sample yields more than 100,000 clones, roughly 90% seen once. The specimen comprised peripheral blood, sampled before any cancer treatment. These receptors all come from a female donor over 55 with stage I lung adenocarcinoma.

CDR3 sequence: CASSSTGTANEKLFF. The CDR3 DNA follows: TGTGCCAGCAGCTCAACCGGGACAGCTAATGAAAAACTGTTTTTT. V usage is TRBV7-2 and J usage is TRBJ1-4; 7 bases map to TRBD1. Germline-derived CDR1 and CDR2 are SGHTA and FQGNSA. There are 15 residues in the CDR3. The V segment lost 4 bases and the J segment 3 bases; nucleotides outside the gene matches: 5.

The chain carries TRBV30 and TRBJ1-3; 7 bases align to TRBD1. The germline CDR1 and CDR2 sequences are GTSNPN and SVGIG (reference sequence). The CDR3 contains 14 residues. The junction had 2 bases not matched to a gene; V was cut back by 1 base and J by 2 bases. CDR3 protein: CAWSDDRAGNTIYF. In DNA form, the CDR3 reads TGTGCCTGGAGTGACGACAGGGCTGGAAACACCATATATTTT. The full variable domain, completed using reference TRBV30 and TRBJ1-3, is SQTIHQWPATLVQPVGSPLSLECTVEGTSNPNLYWYRQAAGRGLQLLFYSVGIGQISSEVPQNLSASRPQDRQFILSSKKLLLSDSGFYLCAWSDDRAGNTIYFGEGSWLTVV.

The rearrangement links TRBV30 to TRBJ2-2; 9 bases are a match to TRBD1. The V segment lost 7 bases and the J segment 6 bases; nucleotides outside the gene matches: 18. Looked up from germline, CDR1 is GTSNPN and CDR2 is SVGIG (reference sequence). The length of the CDR3 is 17 residues. The CDR3 is CAYRDRVLSRGSGELFF. In DNA form, the CDR3 reads TGTGCCTACCGGGACAGGGTTCTGTCTCGGGGGTCCGGGGAGCTGTTTTTT. The whole variable domain, remainder taken from reference TRBV30 and TRBJ2-2, is SQTIHQWPATLVQPVGSPLSLECTVEGTSNPNLYWYRQAAGRGLQLLFYSVGIGQISSEVPQNLSASRPQDRQFILSSKKLLLSDSGFYLCAYRDRVLSRGSGELFFGEGSRLTVL.

This sequence joins TRBV12-5 and TRBJ2-5; 9 bases align to TRBD2. V shed 11 bases and J 4 bases; nucleotides not matched to a gene: 11. This CDR3 is 14 amino acids long. CDR1 and CDR2 from the germline V gene are LGHNT and FRNRAP. The CDR3 sequence: CASLHSGSGETQYF. CDR3 bases: TGTGCTTCTCTGCATAGCGGGAGTGGAGAGACCCAGTACTTC. The full variable domain, with the rest looked up from reference TRBV12-5 and TRBJ2-5, is DARVTQTPRHKVTEMGQEVTMRCQPILGHNTVFWYRQTMMQGLELLAYFRNRAPLDDSGMPKDRFSAEMPDATLATLKIQPSEPRDSAVYFCASLHSGSGETQYFGPGTRLLVL.

The chain uses TRBV1 and TRBJ1-4. TRBV1 constitutes a pseudogene. This CDR3 has 14 residues. The CDR3 loop is CTSSRVSGRGKLFF. In DNA, the CDR3 is TGCACCAGCAGCCGCGTGTCAGGCCGGGGAAAACTGTTTTTT.

Concerning this clone: The sample carries other DNA sequences with the same CDR3. The rearrangement joins TRBV7-3 to TRBJ1-2; D may be TRBD1 (5 bases). Germline CDR1 SGHTA, CDR2 FQGTGA. This CDR3 has 13 residues. Trimming left V 5 bases short and J 1 base short, with 8 bases between. The CDR3 reads CASSPDSNYGYTF. The CDR3 bases are TGTGCCAGCAGCCCCGACAGTAACTATGGCTACACCTTC.

CDR3 DNA sequence: TGTGCCAGTACCCATCGGGCGGGGGGAGCTGAGCAGTTCTTC. Its translation is CASTHRAGGAEQFF. This chain links TRBV19 with TRBJ2-1; 8 positions agree with TRBD2. CDR1 LNHDA and CDR2 SQIVND come from the germline V gene (reference sequence). The CDR3 consists of 14 residues. The V segment lost 7 bases and the J segment 9 bases; nucleotides outside the gene matches: 11.

This clone was observed a single time. The rearrangement uses TRBV7-9 and TRBJ2-5; 7 positions agree with TRBD2. The CDR3 consists of 16 residues. V trimming: 5 bases; J trimming: 2 bases; junction bases outside the gene matches: 11. CDR1 is SEHNR and CDR2 is FQNEAQ in the germline V gene (reference sequence). The CDR3 DNA sequence: TGTGCCAGCAGCCCCGGGCTAGCGGAGTTACAAGAGACCCAGTACTTC. Amino acid sequence: CASSPGLAELQETQYF.

Only one count was recorded for this clone. The J gene is TRBJ2-7, the V gene TRBV27, with D maybe TRBD1 (6 bases). This CDR3 region has 14 residues. With 6 bases removed from V and 2 bases from J, the gap between germline ends came to 14 bases. CDR1 is MNHEY and CDR2 is SMNVEV in the germline V gene (reference sequence). CDR3 coding DNA: TGTGCCAGCAGCCTCACAGGGCCTCCCTACGAGCAGTACTTC. This translates into CASSLTGPPYEQYF.

This sequence joins TRBV19 and TRBJ2-5; D possibly corresponds to TRBD1 (7 bases). Trimming removed 2 bases at V and 3 bases at J, with 16 bases between. Germline V gives CDR1 LNHDA, CDR2 SQIVND (reference sequence). This CDR3 has 16 amino acids. The CDR3 DNA reads TGTGCCAGTAGTATATCGTTGGCGGGACAGAAAGAGACCCAGTACTTC. Its translation is CASSISLAGQKETQYF.

This sequence joins TRBV2 and TRBJ1-2, with a tentative D call TRBD1 (6 bases). Germline CDR1 is SNHLY and CDR2 is FYNNEI. This CDR3 is 14 amino acids long. V lost 5 bases, J lost 4 bases, and 14 bases lay in between. CDR3 sequence reads: CASSSGVQSYGYTF. In nucleotides, the CDR3 is TGTGCCAGCAGTTCAGGGGTTCAGAGCTATGGCTACACCTTC.

CDR3 nucleotide sequence: TGTGCCAGCAGCCTCCGGACTAGCGGCTCCTACAATGAGCAGTTCTTC. This sequence encodes CASSLRTSGSYNEQFF. This rearrangement joins TRBV5-6 to TRBJ2-1; the match to TRBD2 covers 10 bases. This CDR3 is built from 16 residues. V lost 4 bases and J lost 0; bases outside the gene matches: 4. Germline V gene data show CDR1 as SGHDT and CDR2 as YYEEEE.

The chain is built from TRBV4-1 and TRBJ1-1; 7 nucleotides agree with TRBD1. CDR3 length equals 17 residues. The J segment lost 1 base and the V segment lost 0 bases, leaving 8 bases of the junction unmatched. The germline CDR1 and CDR2 sequences are MGHRA and YSYEKL. CDR3 region: CASSQDLRGLSNTEAFF. The CDR3 region has the DNA TGCGCCAGCAGCCAAGATCTAAGGGGGCTATCGAACACTGAAGCTTTCTTT.

The chain is built from TRBV13 and TRBJ2-1, with 8 bases identical to TRBD2. This CDR3 spans 15 amino acids. The junction had 8 bases not matched to a gene; V was cut back by 5 bases and J by 5 bases. Germline V gene lookup returns CDR1 PRHDT and CDR2 FYEKMQ (reference sequence). CDR3 in DNA: TGTGCCAGCAGCCCAAAAAGCGGGAGAAACAATGAGCAGTTCTTC. Protein sequence: CASSPKSGRNNEQFF.

The rearrangement joins TRBV5-6 to TRBJ2-5; TRBD2 is a possible D gene (5 bases). Trimming pared 4 bases from V and 5 bases from J, leaving 15 bases between. The CDR3 contains 14 residues. CDR1 and CDR2 (germline): SGHDT, YYEEEE. This chain's CDR3 is CASSRERSVETQYF. Written as DNA, the CDR3 is TGTGCCAGCAGCCGGGAACGAAGCGTGGAGACCCAGTACTTC.

CDR3 region: CASSAVAGELFF. The DNA of the CDR3 is TGTGCCAGCAGTGCGGTGGCCGGGGAGCTGTTTTTT. The chain has TRBV6-4 and TRBJ2-2; the D is unclear. The V end was cut by 4 bases, the J end by 6 bases, with 6 bases between. The CDR3 has 12 residues. Germline CDR1 is MRHNA and CDR2 is SNTAGT.

J is TRBJ2-7 and V is TRBV9, with a weak D call TRBD2 (7 bases). Germline values: CDR1 SGDLS, CDR2 YYNGEE. The CDR3 consists of 15 residues. V was cut by 2 bases and J by 3 bases, with 15 bases left in between. CDR3: CASSVGGGSIYEQYF. The CDR3 DNA reads TGTGCCAGCAGCGTCGGGGGCGGGAGTATCTACGAGCAGTACTTC.